This record concerns one TCR beta chain sequence. Its antigen is currently unknown. The sample comes from a study of cytomegalovirus exposure and HLA in healthy donors. Across the study: Among the 370 or so donors who were genotyped, roughly 86% fell in the genetic ancestry cluster that is associated with self-reported Caucasian donors.

The ends lost 4 bases at V and 1 base at J; junction bases unmatched: 6. The CDR3 covers 15 residues. Germline CDR1 LGHNA, CDR2 YSLEER. PCR was performed using 60 Vbeta and 13 Jbeta primers. Sequencing used immunoSEQ multiplex PCR; TCRdb keeps in-frame clones, though not all of them. This table has over 150,000 clones, 60% to 85% appearing once. General study points: There were three CMV-associated chains whose specificity for CMV antigens was confirmed in vitro. Later analysis identified a missense DCLRE1C variant that was linked to TCR beta V- and J-gene trimming. Most subjects' HLA-A and HLA-B alleles were reportedly predicted from TCR beta sequences.

The TCR sequence derives from a girl between 5 and 17 years old in good health and CMV-seropositive. The sequencing input was PBMCs. The genes are TRBV4-3 and TRBJ2-7; 8 positions match TRBD1. Here the CDR3 DNA reads TGCGCCAGCAGCCGCAGTACAGGGGGTTCCTACGAGCAGTACTTC. As protein: CASSRSTGGSYEQYF.